The source of this T cell receptor (beta chain) is a study of cytomegalovirus exposure and HLA in healthy donors. Trimming pared 0 bases from V and 10 bases from J, leaving 18 bases between. Germline V gene lookup returns CDR1 KGHSH and CDR2 LQKENI. This CDR3 has 15 amino acids. Both 60 Vbeta primers and 13 Jbeta primers went into the PCR. The method was immunoSEQ multiplex PCR; TCRdb's version includes in-frame clones alone and lacks a portion of them. The top ten clones hold roughly 4% of a sample with 110,000 to 150,000 clones, roughly four fifths of them seen once. The J gene is TRBJ2-5, the V gene TRBV18, with D possibly TRBD1 on 5 matching bases. The sequenced sample was PBMCs. The TCR originated in a middle-aged man in good health and CMV-seropositive. CDR3 coding DNA: TGTGCCAGCTCACCACCGTCTGGGCCAGGGTGGATCCAGTACTTC. The encoded protein is CASSPPSGPGWIQYF.